This T cell receptor (beta chain) was recovered during a study of cytomegalovirus exposure and HLA in healthy donors. 60 Vbeta and 13 Jbeta primers were used in PCR. The data were produced by immunoSEQ multiplex PCR, yet TCRdb's version contains in-frame clones alone and is incomplete. The data show about 130,000 clones, 83% seen once. V dropped 11 bases and J dropped 2 bases, with 15 bases sitting between them. This CDR3 comprises 13 residues. CDR1 is ENHRY, CDR2 SYGVKD, per germline. This chain uses TRBV10-3 with TRBJ1-1; TRBD1 might be the D (6 bases). This receptor was obtained from a woman aged 40 to 50 in good health and CMV-seropositive. The sample taken for sequencing was PBMCs. The CDR3 DNA reads TGTGCCTCCCGAGTACAGGGTAACACTGAAGCTTTCTTT. Translating it yields CASRVQGNTEAFF.